The 27 T cell receptor beta chains listed next were all sequenced from one sample in a study of shared clonotypes between healthy human individuals (dated by TCRdb to about 2020). Library preparation was by the immunoSEQ multiplex PCR assay. This is the immuneACCESS table as TCRdb keeps it, with only in-frame sequences that have V and J called. A part of the clones is gone; compared with another copy, unresolved V genes explain less than half, and the rest is unexplained. This sample gives 450,000 to 600,000 clones in total; 70% to 85% of them show up just once. The ten largest account for less than 15% of the sample. Sequences were obtained from PBMCs. These receptors were taken from a woman aged 40-49 years in good health. Some clones in this sample may be carry-over from other donors' samples.

CDR3 protein: CASSQEWTGQETQYF. The CDR3 DNA sequence: TGCGCCAGCAGCCAAGAATGGACAGGACAAGAGACCCAGTACTTC. The chain is built from TRBV4-3 and TRBJ2-5, with 7 nucleotides matching TRBD1. Unmatched junction bases numbered 3, after V lost 0 bases and J lost 2 bases. The V gene's germline CDR1 is LGHNA and CDR2 YSLEER. CDR3 length: 15 residues.

This clone was counted a single time. This chain connects TRBV2 to TRBJ2-2; D is ambiguous. This CDR3 is built from 11 residues. Germline CDR1 and CDR2: SNHLY and FYNNEI. The ends were cut back, 7 bases at V and 4 bases at J, with 4 bases in the middle. This CDR3 is CASTPTGELFF. DNA for the CDR3: TGTGCCAGCACCCCCACCGGGGAGCTGTTTTTT.

At least ten counts were recorded for this clone. The sample holds other DNA sequences that translate to the same CDR3. This rearrangement joins TRBV5-6 to TRBJ1-5; D gene uncertain. Germline V CDR1 and CDR2: SGHDT, YYEEEE. V shed 0 bases and J shed 7 bases, with 11 bases lying between them. The CDR3 runs 14 residues. In DNA, the CDR3 is TGTGCCAGCAGCTTGGGGCCGGGAGAACAGCCCCAGCATTTT. Translation: CASSLGPGEQPQHF.

The sample holds one count of this clone. With a far larger clone one base away, a read error is the likely cause. Other DNA sequences in this specimen translate into the identical CDR3. The chain couples TRBV29-1 to TRBJ2-7; D remains ambiguous. With 7 bases removed from V and 2 bases from J, the gap between germline ends came to 12 bases. The CDR3 is 12 residues long. The germline V gene has CDR1 SQVTM and CDR2 ANQGSEA. As DNA, the CDR3 is TGCAGCGCGCGTGACGGAACCTACGAGCAGTACTTC. Its translation: CSARDGTYEQYF.

V gene TRBV6-1 combines with J gene TRBJ1-5; D unresolved. This CDR3 has 12 residues. Germline lookup yields CDR1 MNHNS and CDR2 SASEGT. The V and J ends lost 3 bases and 6 bases respectively, with 6 bases between them. The CDR3 DNA is TGTGCCAGCAGTGATCGGATTCAGCCCCAGCATTTT. Its protein product is CASSDRIQPQHF.

The J gene is TRBJ2-7, the V gene TRBV28, with D unresolved. Trimming removed 8 bases at V and 4 bases at J, with 9 bases between. From germline, CDR1 is MDHEN and CDR2 SYDVKM. The CDR3 runs to 11 residues. The CDR3 bases are TGTGCCAGCGGTAACCAGTACGAGCAGTACTTC. Its protein product is CASGNQYEQYF.

The V gene is TRBV28, the J gene TRBJ1-1; D unresolved. Germline-derived CDR1 and CDR2 are MDHEN and SYDVKM. The CDR3 totals 13 residues. V shed 2 bases and J shed 2 bases, with 6 bases lying between them. The CDR3 DNA follows: TGTGCCAGCAGTTTACCGCCCAACACTGAAGCTTTCTTT. This encodes CASSLPPNTEAFF.

This clone appeared once. The CDR3 protein is CASSMGTSSYGYTF. The CDR3 DNA sequence: TGTGCCAGTAGTATGGGGACATCCAGCTATGGCTACACCTTC. The chain combines TRBV19 with TRBJ1-2, with D possibly TRBD1 on 6 matching bases. V lost 3 bases and J 4 bases, leaving 12 bases between the germline ends. The CDR3 loop spans 14 amino acids. Germline CDR1 and CDR2: LNHDA and SQIVND (reference sequence).

The genes are TRBV28 and TRBJ1-4; TRBD1 agrees at 9 bases. CDR1 MDHEN and CDR2 SYDVKM come from the germline V gene. The CDR3 runs 14 residues. J was trimmed by 9 bases and V by 5 bases; bases with no gene match: 7. The CDR3 protein is CASSLIGTGKKLFF. The CDR3 nucleotides are TGTGCCAGCAGTCTTATTGGGACAGGGAAAAAACTGTTTTTT.

The V and J genes are TRBV7-9 and TRBJ2-3; no reliable D call. V lost 1 base to trimming and J lost 6 bases, with 5 bases between them. The germline V gene encodes CDR1 SEHNR and CDR2 FQNEAQ (reference sequence). This CDR3 is 12 amino acids long. CDR3 in amino acids: CASSLVFDTQYF. Written as DNA, the CDR3 is TGTGCCAGCAGCTTAGTCTTCGATACGCAGTATTTT.

The V and J genes are TRBV28 and TRBJ2-1; 7 bases are a match to TRBD2. This CDR3 is built from 15 residues. J was trimmed by 3 bases and V by 2 bases; bases with no gene match: 4. Germline values: CDR1 MDHEN, CDR2 SYDVKM. CDR3 sequence (DNA): TGTGCCAGCAGTTTACAGGCTAGCGGCTACAATGAGCAGTTCTTC. It specifies CASSLQASGYNEQFF.

J is TRBJ1-2 and V is TRBV28, with D perhaps matching TRBD1 (5 bases). The CDR3 spans 16 residues. The germline V gene has CDR1 MDHEN and CDR2 SYDVKM. The V gene lost 2 bases and the J gene lost 4 bases, with 17 bases spanning the gap. The CDR3 coding sequence is TGTGCCAGCAGTTTAGGGACCGGACCGGACCTCTATGGCTACACCTTC. It yields the protein CASSLGTGPDLYGYTF.

The chain carries TRBV10-3 and TRBJ1-5; no firm D call. Germline V gene sequence: CDR1 ENHRY, CDR2 SYGVKD. The CDR3 is 13 residues long. V lost 2 bases to trimming and J lost 5 bases, with 7 bases between them. The CDR3 DNA reads as TGTGCCATCAGTGAGGGGGATTATCAGCCCCAGCATTTT. Translating it yields CAISEGDYQPQHF.

The chain couples TRBV10-3 to TRBJ1-2, with D hard to call. The CDR3 is made up of 12 amino acids. The germline V gene encodes CDR1 ENHRY and CDR2 SYGVKD. Deletions cut 0 bases from V and 14 bases from J, with 13 bases between. Written as DNA, the CDR3 is TGTGCCATCAGTGAGTCGAAGGCGACTGGGACCTTC. Translating it yields CAISESKATGTF.

The gene calls are TRBV2 and TRBJ1-2; D remains ambiguous. Germline lookup yields CDR1 SNHLY and CDR2 FYNNEI. The length of the CDR3 is 13 residues. V was cut by 8 bases and J by 8 bases, with 18 bases left in between. CDR3 coding DNA: TGTGCCAGCGCCACACAGCCCAGGTACGGCTACACCTTC. It is translated as CASATQPRYGYTF.

The rearrangement joins TRBV27 to TRBJ2-1; 11 bases align to TRBD2. The CDR3 sequence is 15 residues long. The germline gives CDR1 MNHEY, CDR2 SMNVEV (reference sequence). The trim removed 0 bases at V and 9 bases at J, leaving 4 bases unmatched. The CDR3 here is CASSLSTSGKSEQFF. CDR3 sequence (DNA): TGTGCCAGCAGTTTATCGACTAGCGGGAAGAGTGAGCAGTTCTTC.

This rearrangement joins TRBV5-1 to TRBJ1-2; TRBD1 might be the D (5 bases). CDR1 SGHRS and CDR2 YFSETQ come from the germline V gene. This CDR3 spans 14 amino acids. V was cut by 1 base and J by 4 bases, with 11 bases left in between. The DNA of the CDR3 is TGCGCCAGCAGCTTGTCACGGGGGATCTATGGCTACACCTTC. It yields the protein CASSLSRGIYGYTF. Full variable domain (rest looked up from reference TRBV5-1 and TRBJ1-2): KAGVTQTPRYLIKTRGQQVTLSCSPISGHRSVSWYQQTPGQGLQFLFEYFSETQRNKGNFPGRFSGRQFSNSRSEMNVSTLELGDSALYLCASSLSRGIYGYTFGSGTRLTVV.

For the CDR3, the DNA is TGTGCCAGCAGCTACCCAGGGCAACCGTCTGGAAACACCATATATTTT. Encoded protein: CASSYPGQPSGNTIYF. The chain couples TRBV7-9 to TRBJ1-3; D might be TRBD1 (5 bases). The ends were cut back, 4 bases at V and 1 base at J, with 14 bases in the middle. The CDR3 has 16 amino acids. Germline CDR1 reads SEHNR; CDR2 reads FQNEAQ (reference sequence).

The chain uses TRBV7-8 and TRBJ2-5; the match to TRBD1 covers 7 bases. This CDR3 has 13 residues. The germline CDR1 and CDR2 sequences are SGHVS and FQNEAQ. V shed 5 bases, J shed 1 base, and the junction held 1 base outside the gene matches. The DNA of the CDR3 is TGTGCCAGCAGCCGGGACAGCCAAGAGACCCAGTACTTC. Translation gives CASSRDSQETQYF.

Details on this clone: A far larger clone is just one base off, so this is likely a read error. The DNA of the CDR3 is TGTGCCAGCAGTATCCGGACTGCGAACACCAGGGAGCTGTTTTTT. Protein: CASSIRTANTRELFF. This rearrangement joins TRBV6-5 to TRBJ2-2; maybe TRBD2 (5 bases). Germline lookup yields CDR1 MNHEY and CDR2 SVGAGI. The CDR3 is 15 amino acids.

The gene calls are TRBV27 and TRBJ1-1; a possible D gene is TRBD1 (5 bases). Germline CDR1 and CDR2: MNHEY and SMNVEV (reference sequence). The germline V and J ends were trimmed by 5 bases and 0 bases, with 19 bases remaining between them. The CDR3 is made up of 17 amino acids. The CDR3 DNA follows: TGTGCCAGCAGTGAGACTCCGGGACGGGCAGTGAACACTGAAGCTTTCTTT. Encoded protein: CASSETPGRAVNTEAFF.

V and J are TRBV4-2 and TRBJ2-1; D may be TRBD1 (7 bases). CDR3 length: 15 residues. Germline V gene lookup returns CDR1 LGHNA and CDR2 YNFKEQ. V lost 4 bases and J lost 4, with 14 bases in between. The CDR3 is CASSRGQGGYNEQFF. DNA for the CDR3: TGTGCCAGCAGCCGGGGGCAGGGGGGTTACAATGAGCAGTTCTTC.

This rearrangement joins TRBV28 to TRBJ2-5; TRBD2 matches at 9 bases. This CDR3 contains 16 residues. Trimming cost V 6 bases and J 4 bases; bases outside gene matches: 12. Germline-derived CDR1 and CDR2 are MDHEN and SYDVKM. The CDR3 is CASSPLPGLAGETQYF. The CDR3 nucleotides are TGTGCCAGCAGCCCGCTCCCGGGACTAGCCGGAGAGACCCAGTACTTC.

The V gene is TRBV2, the J gene TRBJ2-5; 14 bases fit TRBD2. Germline V CDR1 and CDR2: SNHLY, FYNNEI. Trimming removed 2 bases from V and 4 bases from J; junction bases left unmatched: 9. The CDR3 is made up of 18 amino acids. The CDR3 protein is CASSEFYGTSGSGETQYF. CDR3 sequence (DNA): TGTGCCAGCAGTGAATTTTACGGGACTAGCGGGAGTGGAGAGACCCAGTACTTC.

V and J are TRBV28 and TRBJ2-7; possibly TRBD1 or TRBD2 for D (5 bases each). This CDR3 is 14 amino acids long. The germline V and J ends were trimmed by 6 bases and 2 bases, with 14 bases remaining between them. Germline V CDR1 and CDR2: MDHEN, SYDVKM. Here the CDR3 DNA reads TGTGCCAGCAGGCCCACCGGGACCCCCTACGAGCAGTACTTC. Its protein product is CASRPTGTPYEQYF.

This clone was picked up a small number of times. The chain is built from TRBV29-1 and TRBJ2-7, with 12 nucleotides matching TRBD2. Germline V gene data show CDR1 as SQVTM and CDR2 as ANQGSEA. The V gene end was trimmed by 7 bases and the J gene end by 6 bases; junction bases not matched to a gene: 4. This CDR3 is 12 amino acids long. CDR3 sequence (DNA): TGCAGCGCATCTAGCGGGAGGGTCGAGCAGTACTTC. Its protein product is CSASSGRVEQYF.

V usage is TRBV5-4 and J usage is TRBJ1-2; D gene ambiguous. Germline CDR1 SGHNT, CDR2 YYREEE (reference sequence). Trimming shortened V by 4 bases and J by 4 bases, and 11 bases separated the two germline ends. This CDR3 region has 13 residues. The CDR3, as DNA: TGTGCCAGCAGCACATCAGGTACCTATGGCTACACCTTC. It yields the protein CASSTSGTYGYTF.